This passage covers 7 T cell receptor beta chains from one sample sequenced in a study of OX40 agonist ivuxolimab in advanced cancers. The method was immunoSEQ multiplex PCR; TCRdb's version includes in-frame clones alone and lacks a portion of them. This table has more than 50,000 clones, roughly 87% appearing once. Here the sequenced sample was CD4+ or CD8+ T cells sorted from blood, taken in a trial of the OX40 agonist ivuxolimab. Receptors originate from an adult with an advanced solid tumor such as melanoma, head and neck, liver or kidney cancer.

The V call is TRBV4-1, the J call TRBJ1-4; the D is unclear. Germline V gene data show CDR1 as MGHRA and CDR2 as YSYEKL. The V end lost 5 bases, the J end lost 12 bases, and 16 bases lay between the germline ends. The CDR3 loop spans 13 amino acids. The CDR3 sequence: CASSSPTVGELFF. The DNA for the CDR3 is TGCGCCAGCAGCTCCCCAACGGTTGGGGAACTGTTTTTT.

CDR3 sequence (DNA): TGTGCCAGCAGCTCCCTAGCGGGGGGGGCCCCTTACGAGCAGTACTTC. Translation: CASSSLAGGAPYEQYF. The chain has TRBV13 and TRBJ2-7; 12 positions agree with TRBD2. CDR1 and CDR2 (germline): PRHDT, FYEKMQ (reference sequence). The CDR3 spans 16 residues. J was trimmed by 4 bases and V by 4 bases; bases with no gene match: 8.

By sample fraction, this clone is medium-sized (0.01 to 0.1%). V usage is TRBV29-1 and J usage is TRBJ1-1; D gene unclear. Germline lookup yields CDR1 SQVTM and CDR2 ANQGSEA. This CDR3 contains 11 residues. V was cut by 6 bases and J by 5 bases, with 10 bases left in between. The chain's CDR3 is CSVATVTEAFF. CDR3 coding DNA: TGCAGCGTGGCCACAGTTACTGAAGCTTTCTTT.

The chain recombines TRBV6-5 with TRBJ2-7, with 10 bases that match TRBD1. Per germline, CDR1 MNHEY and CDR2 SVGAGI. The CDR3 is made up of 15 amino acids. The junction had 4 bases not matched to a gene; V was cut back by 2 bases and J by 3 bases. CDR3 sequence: CASSYDRGLGYEQYF. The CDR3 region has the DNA TGTGCCAGCAGTTACGACAGGGGGCTTGGCTACGAGCAGTACTTC.

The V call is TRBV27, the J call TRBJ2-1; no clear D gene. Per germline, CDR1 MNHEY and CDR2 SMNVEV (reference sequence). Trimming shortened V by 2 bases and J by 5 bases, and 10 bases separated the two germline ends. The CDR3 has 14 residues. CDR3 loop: CASSLVAPNNEQFF. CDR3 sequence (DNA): TGTGCCAGCAGTTTAGTGGCACCCAACAATGAGCAGTTCTTC.

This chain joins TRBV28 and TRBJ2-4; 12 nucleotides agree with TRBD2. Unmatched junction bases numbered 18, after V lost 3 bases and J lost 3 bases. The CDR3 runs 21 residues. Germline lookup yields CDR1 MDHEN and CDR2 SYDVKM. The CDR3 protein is CASSFPPLTSGSRGGKNIQYF. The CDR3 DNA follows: TGTGCCAGCAGTTTTCCCCCTCTGACTAGCGGGAGTAGAGGTGGCAAAAACATTCAGTACTTC.

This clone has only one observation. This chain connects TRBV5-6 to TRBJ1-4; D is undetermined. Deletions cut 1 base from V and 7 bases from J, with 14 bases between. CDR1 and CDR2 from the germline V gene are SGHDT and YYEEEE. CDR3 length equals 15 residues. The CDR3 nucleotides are TGTGCCAGCAGCTTGCTGGCAGGAGAGAGTGAAAAACTGTTTTTT. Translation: CASSLLAGESEKLFF.